The source of this T cell receptor (beta chain) is a study of post-analysis software for immune sequencing data. Unique molecular identifiers featured in each of the TCR beta cDNA libraries. Between about 0.95 and 11 million T cells gave rise to some 490,000 cDNA molecules. MiXCR, run by TCRdb on the PCR reads, gives a single entry per CDR3 protein. The data show 650,000 to 850,000 distinct CDR3 sequences, with about 45% seen just once and roughly 4.9% held by the top ten. The study's findings and limits: Under F measure analysis, samples from one preparation batch co-clustered strongly. There was significantly lower normalized Chao1 diversity in multiple sclerosis patients than in controls. TRBV5-6, TRBV5-1 and TRBV20-1 belonged to a set of roughly 5 TRBV segments that were more frequent in patients than controls.

The V gene end was trimmed by 6 bases and the J gene end by 2 bases; junction bases not matched to a gene: 11. The CDR3 spans 16 residues. CDR1 and CDR2 (germline): MNHNS, SASEGT. There are a few counts of this clonotype. Its specificity is unknown. This chain joins TRBV6-1 and TRBJ2-3, with 7 bases that match TRBD2. The clonotype was recovered from a girl aged 5 to 17 with multiple sclerosis. Sequenced sample: blood. The CDR3 DNA reads as TGTGCCAGCAGCCGCTCCGGGGGGAGGCCCACAGATACGCAGTATTTT. Translated: CASSRSGGRPTDTQYF.